Below are 20 T cell receptor beta chains sequenced from a single sample in a study of blood T cells in healthy people across ages. Using a J-beta primer mix together with a sample-barcoded 5' primer, a second PCR was run for 7 to 11 cycles. Using its own MiXCR run on the 5' RACE reads, TCRdb lists one record per CDR3 protein. This sample carries around 1,000,000 distinct CDR3 sequences, about 25% of them seen once, and the ten largest clones take around 0.75%. The sample was also linked to a second study, of T cells of mothers and their children.

Sequenced: blood. These receptor sequences come from a girl aged 2 to 9 in good health.

The sample holds a few counts of this clonotype. The chain uses TRBV6-2 or TRBV6-3 and TRBJ2-7, with D perhaps matching TRBD1 (6 bases). The J call could be wrong; TRBJ2-1 is a better fit for the DNA end. The CDR3 has 12 residues. CDR1 and CDR2 (germline): MNHEY, SVGEGT. This CDR3 is CATLGHTNEQFF. The CDR3, as DNA: TGTGCCACGCTGGGACATACCAATGAGCAGTTCTTC.

The chain recombines TRBV29-1 with TRBJ2-1; D gene uncertain. Germline assignment: CDR1 SQVTM and CDR2 ANQGSEA. With 4 bases removed from V and 2 bases from J, the gap between germline ends came to 6 bases. This CDR3 is built from 12 residues. CDR3 nucleotide sequence: TGCAGCGTTGTTGGTCCCTACAATGAGCAGTTCTTC. This translates into CSVVGPYNEQFF.

At least ten counts were recorded for this clonotype. The CDR3 reads CASSLRGRVGETQYF. The CDR3 nucleotides are TGTGCCAGCAGCTTACGCGGGAGAGTAGGAGAGACCCAGTACTTC. V usage is TRBV5-8 and J usage is TRBJ2-5, with 7 bases that match TRBD2. Germline assignment: CDR1 SGHTS and CDR2 YDEGEE. The CDR3 totals 15 residues. J gave up 4 bases and V 2 bases, and 8 bases lay outside the gene matches.

CDR3 in amino acids: CSARLSGVNTGELFF. CDR3 bases: TGCAGTGCAAGGTTGAGCGGGGTAAACACCGGGGAGCTGTTTTTT. The gene calls are TRBV20-1 and TRBJ2-2; TRBD2 matches 7 bases. The CDR3 is 15 residues long. V lost 6 bases to trimming and J lost 2 bases; unmatched junction nucleotides: 9. Germline-derived CDR1 and CDR2 are DFQATT and SNEGSKA (reference sequence).

The chain uses TRBV2 and TRBJ2-7; D gene uncertain. V lost 6 bases and J lost 3, with 15 bases in between. The CDR3 consists of 14 residues. Germline lookup yields CDR1 SNHLY and CDR2 FYNNEI. This CDR3 reads CASRDPISNYEQYF. The CDR3 nucleotides are TGTGCCAGCAGGGACCCAATATCCAACTACGAGCAGTACTTC.

The chain employs TRBV20-1 and TRBJ2-5, with D perhaps TRBD1 (6 bases). The last part of the DNA fits TRBJ2-7 better; the J call may be wrong. The CDR3 spans 14 residues. In germline, CDR1 is DFQATT, CDR2 SNEGSKA (reference sequence). CDR3 loop: CSARPRTVPYEQYF. The CDR3 DNA is TGCAGTGCCCGCCCCAGGACAGTGCCCTACGAGCAGTACTTC.

The CDR3 spells CASNLAGGPDTQYF. CDR3 DNA: TGTGCCAGCAACCTAGCGGGAGGGCCAGATACGCAGTATTTT. The chain combines TRBV11-2 with TRBJ2-3; the match to TRBD2 covers 12 bases. The CDR3 covers 14 residues. Germline V gene sequence: CDR1 SGHAT, CDR2 FQNNGV. Trimming removed 7 bases from V and 4 bases from J; junction bases left unmatched: 3.

V and J are TRBV18 and TRBJ2-7; 10 positions match TRBD1. V lost 3 bases to trimming and J lost 5 bases; unmatched junction nucleotides: 7. The CDR3 extends over 15 amino acids. Looked up from germline, CDR1 is KGHSH and CDR2 is LQKENI. The CDR3 loop reads CASSPKGQGTDEQYF. In nucleotides, the CDR3 is TGTGCCAGCTCACCGAAGGGACAGGGGACGGACGAGCAGTACTTC.

This chain links TRBV29-1 with TRBJ2-1; 12 bases agree with TRBD2. The ends lost 3 bases at V and 1 base at J; junction bases unmatched: 13. This CDR3 region has 19 residues. Per germline, CDR1 SQVTM and CDR2 ANQGSEA. The CDR3 reads CSVDELAGGPLGSYNEQFF. CDR3 sequence (DNA): TGCAGCGTTGATGAACTAGCGGGAGGACCTTTAGGGTCCTACAATGAGCAGTTCTTC.

This clonotype was seen a handful of times. The rearrangement uses TRBV4-3 and TRBJ2-5, with 8 bases matching TRBD2. The J call is in doubt because the DNA end fits TRBJ2-1 better. In germline, CDR1 is LGHNA, CDR2 YSLEER. The CDR3 covers 20 residues. DNA of the CDR3: TGCGCCAGCAGCCAATCGGCGGGGGGCTTGTTTCAGCCGAATTACAATGAGCAGTTCTTC. Its protein product is CASSQSAGGLFQPNYNEQFF.

This clonotype was observed a handful of times. CDR3: CASSPGTLNTGELFF. The CDR3 DNA is TGTGCCAGCAGCCCCGGGACACTTAACACCGGGGAGCTGTTTTTT. The chain is built from TRBV5-6 and TRBJ2-2; tentative D call: TRBD1 (6 bases). The CDR3 has 15 amino acids. Germline CDR1 SGHDT, CDR2 YYEEEE. Trimming cost V 4 bases and J 2 bases, with 12 bases left between them.

This clonotype was observed a few times. The V and J genes are TRBV3-1 and TRBJ1-3, with a tentative D call TRBD1 (5 bases). V dropped 4 bases and J dropped 0 bases, with 16 bases sitting between them. This CDR3 contains 17 residues. Germline V gene data show CDR1 as LGHDT and CDR2 as YNNKEL (reference sequence). DNA for the CDR3: TGTGCCAGCAGCCTATCGAAGGGGCCGCGCTCTGGAAACACCATATATTTT. This gives the protein CASSLSKGPRSGNTIYF.

V usage is TRBV20-1 and J usage is TRBJ2-4; no reliable D call. The length of the CDR3 is 15 residues. Per germline, CDR1 DFQATT and CDR2 SNEGSKA (reference sequence). Trimming cost V 3 bases and J 0 bases, with 12 bases left between them. For the CDR3, the DNA is TGCAGTGCTAGTCCGGCAGACATAGCCAAAAACATTCAGTACTTC. The encoded protein is CSASPADIAKNIQYF.

The V and J genes are TRBV7-3 and TRBJ2-3, with D maybe TRBD1 (6 bases). Deletions cut 2 bases from V and 4 bases from J, with 10 bases between. This CDR3 is built from 14 residues. Germline CDR1 reads SGHTA; CDR2 reads FQGTGA. CDR3 region: CASSLQGNADTQYF. CDR3 nucleotide sequence: TGTGCCAGCAGCTTACAGGGGAATGCAGATACGCAGTATTTT.

This clonotype was recorded a few times. The V gene is TRBV7-2, the J gene TRBJ1-4; D not certain. Germline CDR1 SGHTA, CDR2 FQGNSA. CDR3 length equals 13 residues. V lost 7 bases, J lost 4 bases, and 10 bases lay in between. The CDR3: CASKEQLNEKLFF. CDR3 nucleotides: TGTGCCAGCAAGGAACAACTTAATGAAAAACTGTTTTTT.

This clonotype was seen at least ten times. One end of the junction varies from germline; a read error may be responsible. The J gene is TRBJ2-5, the V gene TRBV7-2, with D possibly being TRBD2 (6 bases). The CDR3 spans 14 residues. Germline V gives CDR1 SGHTA, CDR2 FQGNSA. This CDR3 is CASSLVGGGETQYF. In DNA form, the CDR3 reads TGCGCCAGCAGCTTGGTCGGGGGTGGAGAGACCCAGTACTTC.

The rearrangement joins TRBV10-1 to TRBJ2-2; 9 bases are a match to TRBD1. CDR3 length: 14 residues. The ends lost 2 bases at V and 6 bases at J; junction bases unmatched: 1. The germline gives CDR1 WNHNN, CDR2 SYGVQD (reference sequence). Here the CDR3 DNA reads TGCGCCAGCAGTGAGAGACAGGGGGCCGGGGAGCTGTTTTTT. Translated, it gives CASSERQGAGELFF.

This clonotype was seen only a few times. The rearrangement links TRBV11-2 to TRBJ1-1; D gene uncertain. The V end lost 1 base, the J end lost 4 bases, and 13 bases lay between the germline ends. This CDR3 has 15 amino acids. Germline lookup yields CDR1 SGHAT and CDR2 FQNNGV. The CDR3 DNA reads as TGTGCCAGCAGCTTAGCATTAGGAGAGGGCACTGAAGCTTTCTTT. Its translation is CASSLALGEGTEAFF.

V is TRBV6-2 or TRBV6-3 and J is TRBJ1-1; TRBD1 aligns across 10 bases. The CDR3 is 15 amino acids. From germline, CDR1 is MNHEY and CDR2 SVGEGT. V was clipped by 4 bases and J by 3 bases; unmatched bases: 5. The CDR3 region is CASSSAGTGDTEAFF. Here the CDR3 DNA reads TGTGCCAGCAGTTCCGCCGGGACAGGGGACACTGAAGCTTTCTTT.

This chain connects TRBV6-6 to TRBJ1-1, with unresolved D. The CDR3 covers 16 residues. Germline V lookup: CDR1 MNHNY, CDR2 SVGAGI (reference sequence). V lost 7 bases and J lost 1, with 19 bases in between. CDR3 nucleotides: TGTGCCAGCACAACGGGGTCCCGGCTAGAGAACACTGAAGCTTTCTTT. Its protein product is CASTTGSRLENTEAFF.